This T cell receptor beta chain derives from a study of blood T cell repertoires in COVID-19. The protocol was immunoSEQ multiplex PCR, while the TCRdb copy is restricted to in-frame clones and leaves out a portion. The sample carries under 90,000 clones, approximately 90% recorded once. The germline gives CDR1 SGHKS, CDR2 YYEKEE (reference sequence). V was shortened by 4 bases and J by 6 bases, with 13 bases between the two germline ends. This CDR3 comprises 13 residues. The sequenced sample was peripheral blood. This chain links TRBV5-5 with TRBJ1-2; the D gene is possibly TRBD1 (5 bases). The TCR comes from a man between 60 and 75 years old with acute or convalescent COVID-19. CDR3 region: CASSAGRGNGYTF. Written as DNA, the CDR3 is TGTGCCAGCAGCGCAGGGAGGGGAAATGGCTACACCTTC.